This is a list of T cell receptor beta chains from one sample in a study of CD8+ T cells in alopecia areata. The protocol was immunoSEQ multiplex PCR, while the TCRdb copy is restricted to in-frame clones and leaves out a portion. The table shows about 220,000 clones, with about 58% occurring only once. Sequenced material: CD4+ T cells sorted from blood, taken at week 4, from a patient treated with tofacitinib. The source is a human donor with alopecia areata. Both conserved end residues are part of each CDR3. D genes are given only for firm matches. Size is omitted from some rows. Given values are once, few, many or a class for expanded clones.

CDR3aa,CDR3nt,d_gene,j_gene,v_gene,abundance
CAWSRTNYGYTF,TGTGCCTGGAGTAGGACAAACTATGGCTACACCTTC,.,TRBJ1-2,TRBV30,.
CASSLKGGNGYTF,TGTGCCAGCAGCCTCAAGGGGGGGAATGGCTACACCTTC,.,TRBJ1-2,TRBV7-2,.
CASSFGTVNTEAFF,TGTGCCAGCAGTTTCGGGACAGTGAACACTGAAGCTTTCTTT,TRBD1,TRBJ1-1,TRBV28,.
CASSPLPPAGGRNEQFF,TGTGCCAGCTCACCACTCCCTCCAGCGGGGGGGCGTAATGAGCAGTTCTTC,TRBD2,TRBJ2-1,TRBV18,few
CASSQDGVGTGELFF,TGCGCCAGCAGCCAAGACGGGGTAGGGACCGGGGAGCTGTTTTTT,.,TRBJ2-2,TRBV4-3,.
CASSRQLGTGEGYTF,TGTGCCAGCAGCCGACAGCTAGGGACAGGGGAAGGCTACACCTTC,TRBD1,TRBJ1-2,TRBV4-2,.
CALTSGGYEQYF,TGTGCCTTAACTAGCGGGGGTTACGAGCAGTACTTC,TRBD2,TRBJ2-7,TRBV30,.
CASSDPPRTDTQYF,TGTGCCAGCAGCGACCCGCCTCGAACAGATACGCAGTATTTT,.,TRBJ2-3,TRBV9,.
CASSLGGTTRRSEQFF,TGTGCCAGCAGCTTAGGGGGGACTACTAGACGCAGTGAGCAGTTCTTC,TRBD2,TRBJ2-1,TRBV7-2,.
CASSRILGGLGTDTQYF,TGTGCCAGCAGCCGGATACTAGGCGGTCTTGGCACAGATACGCAGTATTTT,.,TRBJ2-3,TRBV7-2,.
CASSQSSYTYEQYF,TGCGCCAGCAGCCAATCCTCATACACCTACGAGCAGTACTTC,.,TRBJ2-7,TRBV4-3,.
CASSVAGSNGELFF,TGTGCCAGCAGCGTAGCAGGTTCCAACGGGGAGCTGTTTTTT,.,TRBJ2-2,TRBV9,.
CASSSYKDSYEQYF,TGTGCCAGCAGCTCGTATAAAGACAGCTACGAGCAGTACTTC,.,TRBJ2-7,TRBV6-5,.
CASSQGRGQGANVLTF,TGCGCCAGCAGCCAAGGACGGGGACAGGGAGCCAACGTCCTGACTTTC,TRBD1,TRBJ2-6,TRBV4-3,.
CASRQQGGTGELFF,TGTGCCAGCAGACAACAGGGGGGCACCGGGGAGCTGTTTTTT,TRBD1,TRBJ2-2,TRBV27,few
CASSPRRGQGGNTIYF,TGTGCCAGCAGCCCCAGACGCGGGCAGGGGGGAAACACCATATATTTT,.,TRBJ1-3,TRBV7-2,few
CASSQDSSGGLQYF,TGTGCCAGCAGCCAAGATTCTAGCGGGGGGCTCCAGTACTTC,TRBD2,TRBJ2-5,TRBV14,many
CSVDRRSGNEQFF,TGCAGCGTTGACAGGAGATCTGGCAATGAGCAGTTCTTC,.,TRBJ2-1,TRBV29-1,.
CASSQATGGFPYEQYF,TGTGCCAGCAGCCAAGCGACAGGGGGCTTCCCCTACGAGCAGTACTTC,TRBD1,TRBJ2-7,TRBV14,.
CASSELPGPGEQFF,TGTGCCAGCAGTGAACTACCGGGGCCGGGTGAGCAGTTCTTC,.,TRBJ2-1,TRBV6-1,few
CASSEWGARETQYF,TGTGCCAGCAGTGAGTGGGGGGCACGGGAGACCCAGTACTTC,.,TRBJ2-5,TRBV2,.
CASSFLQGNTEAFF,TGCGCCAGCAGCTTTCTCCAGGGGAACACTGAAGCTTTCTTT,.,TRBJ1-1,TRBV5-1,.
CASSIGSHTYNEQFF,TGTGCCAGCAGCATTGGGAGCCACACCTACAATGAGCAGTTCTTC,.,TRBJ2-1,TRBV11-2,few
CASSVTGNTGELFF,TGTGCCAGCAGCGTTACGGGAAACACCGGGGAGCTGTTTTTT,.,TRBJ2-2,TRBV9,.
CACFFGQSNTEAFF,TGTGCCTGCTTTTTTGGACAGTCTAACACTGAAGCTTTCTTT,.,TRBJ1-1,TRBV30,.
CATSRDMGTLTYEQYF,TGTGCCACCAGCAGAGATATGGGGACACTAACCTACGAGCAGTACTTC,.,TRBJ2-7,TRBV15,.
CASSSGQGQPQHF,TGTGCCAGCAGTTCCGGACAGGGTCAGCCCCAGCATTTT,TRBD1,TRBJ1-5,TRBV28,once
CASSRASGGARETQYF,TGTGCCAGCAGCCGGGCTAGCGGGGGGGCGAGGGAGACCCAGTACTTC,TRBD2,TRBJ2-5,TRBV7-2,few
CASSTGQTNYGYTF,TGTGCCAGCAGTACAGGGCAGACTAACTATGGCTACACCTTC,.,TRBJ1-2,TRBV2,.
CASSFLGTYEQYF,TGCGCCAGCAGCTTCCTGGGAACCTACGAGCAGTACTTC,.,TRBJ2-7,TRBV5-1,few
CASSQDYGQGPLATQYF,TGCGCCAGCAGCCAAGATTACGGACAGGGCCCTTTGGCGACCCAGTACTTC,TRBD1,TRBJ2-5,TRBV4-3,few
CATSIDRNLITGELFF,TGTGCCACCAGCATCGACAGGAATCTTATTACCGGGGAGCTGTTTTTT,.,TRBJ2-2,TRBV15,.
CASRTSGDSSYEQYF,TGTGCCAGTCGGACTAGCGGGGATAGCTCCTACGAGCAGTACTTC,TRBD2,TRBJ2-7,TRBV2,.
CSVEQDRSGYTF,TGCAGCGTTGAGCAGGACAGGAGTGGCTACACCTTC,TRBD1,TRBJ1-2,TRBV29-1,.
CASSLRGSGANVLTF,TGCGCCAGCAGCTTGAGAGGGTCTGGGGCCAACGTCCTGACTTTC,.,TRBJ2-6,TRBV5-1,.
CASSAGTTWGEQYF,TGCGCCAGCAGCGCCGGGACTACCTGGGGCGAGCAGTACTTC,TRBD2,TRBJ2-7,TRBV5-1,.
CAAGQPQHF,TGTGCCGCCGGGCAGCCCCAGCATTTT,.,TRBJ1-5,TRBV6-5,few
CASSRTSGTDTQYF,TGTGCCAGCAGCCGGACTAGCGGAACAGATACGCAGTATTTT,TRBD2,TRBJ2-3,TRBV7-2,.
CASSSNSVDTQYF,TGTGCCAGCAGTTCCAATTCTGTGGATACGCAGTATTTT,.,TRBJ2-3,TRBV6-5,few
CATSRDAFSGNTIYF,TGTGCCACCAGCAGAGATGCGTTTAGTGGAAACACCATATATTTT,.,TRBJ1-3,TRBV15,.
CASSQGGSRTYGYTF,TGCGCCAGCAGCCAAGGAGGCAGCCGAACCTATGGCTACACCTTC,.,TRBJ1-2,TRBV4-1,.
CSARVNTEAFF,TGCAGCGCTAGAGTGAACACTGAAGCTTTCTTT,.,TRBJ1-1,TRBV29-1,.
CASSQQGAGGYTF,TGTGCCAGCAGCCAACAGGGGGCTGGTGGCTACACCTTC,TRBD1,TRBJ1-2,TRBV7-9,.
CASSLGRGSPLHF,TGTGCCAGCAGCTTGGGACGGGGTTCACCCCTCCACTTT,.,TRBJ1-6,TRBV5-6,.
CASSIMEEDTGELFF,TGTGCCAGTAGTATTATGGAGGAGGACACCGGGGAGCTGTTTTTT,.,TRBJ2-2,TRBV19,few
CASSEGGTGSYEQYF,TGTGCCAGCAGTGAGGGCGGGACAGGATCCTACGAGCAGTACTTC,TRBD1,TRBJ2-7,TRBV2,.
CASSASSGSYNEQFF,TGTGCCAGCAGTGCGTCTAGCGGGTCCTACAATGAGCAGTTCTTC,TRBD2,TRBJ2-1,TRBV6-1,.
CASSSSREKTQYF,TGTGCCAGCAGTTCCAGCAGGGAGAAGACCCAGTACTTC,.,TRBJ2-5,TRBV5-6,.